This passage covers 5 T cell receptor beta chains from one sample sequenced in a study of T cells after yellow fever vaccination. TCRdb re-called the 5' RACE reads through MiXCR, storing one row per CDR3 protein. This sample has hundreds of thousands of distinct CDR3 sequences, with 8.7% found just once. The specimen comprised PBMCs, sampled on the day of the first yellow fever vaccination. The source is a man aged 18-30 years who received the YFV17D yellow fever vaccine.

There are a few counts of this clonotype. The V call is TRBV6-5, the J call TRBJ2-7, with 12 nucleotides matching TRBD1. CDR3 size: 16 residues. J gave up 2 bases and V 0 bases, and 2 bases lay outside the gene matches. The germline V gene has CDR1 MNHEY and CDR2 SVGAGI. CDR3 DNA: TGTGCCAGCAGTTACTCCGGGACAGGGGGCGCCTACGAGCAGTACTTC. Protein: CASSYSGTGGAYEQYF.

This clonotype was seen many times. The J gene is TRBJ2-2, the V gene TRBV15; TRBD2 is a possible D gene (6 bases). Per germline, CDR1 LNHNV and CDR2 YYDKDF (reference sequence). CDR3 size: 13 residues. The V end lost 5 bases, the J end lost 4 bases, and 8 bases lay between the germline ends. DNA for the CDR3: TGTGCCACCAGCTATAGCGGCACCGGGGAGCTGTTTTTT. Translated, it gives CATSYSGTGELFF.

CDR3 amino acids: CSGGQGANTEAFF. The CDR3 nucleotides are TGCAGCGGGGGACAGGGTGCGAACACTGAAGCTTTCTTT. V usage is TRBV29-1 and J usage is TRBJ1-1; 9 nucleotides line up with TRBD1. Looked up from germline, CDR1 is SQVTM and CDR2 is ANQGSEA. The CDR3 has 13 amino acids. V was clipped by 7 bases and J by 1 base; unmatched bases: 4.

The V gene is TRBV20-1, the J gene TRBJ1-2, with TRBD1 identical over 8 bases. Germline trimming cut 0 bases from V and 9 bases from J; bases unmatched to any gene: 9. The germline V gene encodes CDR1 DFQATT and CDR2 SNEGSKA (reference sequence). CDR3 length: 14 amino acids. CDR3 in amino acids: CSARDGQGASSYTF. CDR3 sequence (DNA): TGCAGTGCTAGAGATGGGCAGGGGGCATCGAGCTACACCTTC.

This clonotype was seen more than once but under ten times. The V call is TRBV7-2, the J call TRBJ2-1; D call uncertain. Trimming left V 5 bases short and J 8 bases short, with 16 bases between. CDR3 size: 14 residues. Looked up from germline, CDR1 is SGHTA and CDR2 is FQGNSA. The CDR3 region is CASSRTEVEHEQFF. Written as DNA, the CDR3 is TGTGCCAGCAGCCGAACAGAGGTTGAGCATGAGCAGTTCTTC.